The sequence of this T cell receptor (beta chain) was determined in a study of cytomegalovirus exposure and HLA in healthy donors. Vbeta (60) and Jbeta (13) primers were used in the PCR. Here immunoSEQ multiplex PCR was the method, and the copy in TCRdb shows in-frame clones only, minus some. The table has fewer than 250,000 clones, 75% to 85% seen once. The source is a woman between 25 and 40 years old in good health and CMV-seropositive. The specimen sequenced was PBMCs.

The CDR3 sequence is CASSRNRGTDTQYF. The CDR3, as DNA: TGTGCCAGCAGCCGTAACAGGGGGACAGATACGCAGTATTTT. This chain uses TRBV5-5 with TRBJ2-3; 8 bases map to TRBD1. There are 14 residues in the CDR3. Unmatched junction bases numbered 4, after V lost 4 bases and J lost 3 bases. Germline values: CDR1 SGHKS, CDR2 YYEKEE (reference sequence).